A selection of T cell receptor beta chains follows, all from one sample in a study of T cells in Graves' hyperthyroidism and ophthalmopathy. A single record per CDR3 protein comes from TCRdb applying MiXCR to the multiplex PCR reads. The table includes approximately 620,000 distinct CDR3 sequences, approximately 15% detected once. The sequencing input was blood. The source of these receptors is a woman in her 30s with Graves' hyperthyroidism that later progressed to Graves' ophthalmopathy. CDR3s include the opening cysteine and the closing phenylalanine or tryptophan. A D gene is named only where the DNA matches it firmly. Only part of the rows carry a size: once, few, many, or a class if the clone is expanded.

>many|TRBJ1-4|TRBV2|NA
TGTGCCAGCAGTCTTAGAGCAACTAATGAAAAACTGTTTTTT
CASSLRATNEKLFF
>NA|TRBJ1-4|TRBV15|NA
TGTGCCACCAGCAGAGGCTCTGTGGGCTCGAGGGTAAAACTGTTTTTT
CATSRGSVGSRVKLFF
>many|TRBJ1-4|TRBV7-2|TRBD1
TGTGCCAGCAGCTTAGTAGGGACAGGGGGGCTTACGGAGGAGGAACTGTTTTTT
CASSLVGTGGLTEEELFF
>many|TRBJ2-3|TRBV7-2|TRBD2
TGTGCCAGCAGCTGGGGCGGGAGTACAGATACGCAGTATTTT
CASSWGGSTDTQYF
>once|TRBJ1-5|TRBV2|NA
TGTGCCAGCAGTGAACGGGGATATCAGCCCCAGCATTTT
CASSERGYQPQHF
>many|TRBJ2-4|TRBV2|NA
TGTGCCAGCAGTGAATCAGTAGCCAAAAACATTCAGTACTTC
CASSESVAKNIQYF
>many|TRBJ2-7|TRBV12-3/TRBV12-4|NA
TGTGCCAGCAGTTACCCGTGGGACGAGCAGTACTTC
CASSYPWDEQYF
>few|TRBJ1-4|TRBV2|NA
TGTGCCAGCAGTGGGCCGCCGGGAGGGAAACTGTTTTTT
CASSGPPGGKLFF
>many|TRBJ2-3|TRBV12-3/TRBV12-4|NA
TGTGCCAGCAGTTGGGACTCCGGCCGTGGCACAGATACGCAGTATTTT
CASSWDSGRGTDTQYF
>many|TRBJ2-7|TRBV11-2|TRBD1
TGTGCCAGCAGCCTCGACAGGGGAAGGTCCTACGAGCAGTACTTC
CASSLDRGRSYEQYF
>many|TRBJ2-5|TRBV6-5|TRBD2
TGTGCCAGCAGTTACTCGTCTAGCGGGAGGAGGACCCAGTACTTC
CASSYSSSGRRTQYF
>many|TRBJ2-2|TRBV12-3/TRBV12-4|NA
TGTGCCAGCAGTTTGGGGGTTATCGGGGAGCTGTTTTTT
CASSLGVIGELFF
>few|TRBJ2-2|TRBV20-1|NA
TGCAGTGTAGGAAAGTTACCGTTCAACACCGGGGAGCTGTTTTTT
CSVGKLPFNTGELFF
>NA|TRBJ2-3|TRBV6-5|NA
TGTGCCAGCAGTTACTCTAGGACTACCACAGATACGCAGTATTTT
CASSYSRTTTDTQYF
>many|TRBJ2-3|TRBV7-8|NA
TGTGCCAGTCGTCCTAGATTCACAGATACGCAGTATTTT
CASRPRFTDTQYF
>once|TRBJ2-2|TRBV18|TRBD2
TGTGCCAGCTCACCGGTCAAGTGGGAGGGGACGAACACCGGGGAGCTGTTTTTT
CASSPVKWEGTNTGELFF
>many|TRBJ2-2|TRBV12-3/TRBV12-4|NA
TGTGCCAGCAGTCCCATCGGGGAGCTGTTTTTT
CASSPIGELFF
>few|TRBJ2-1|TRBV20-1|TRBD2
TGCAGTGCCCCGACTAGCGGGAGCGATGAGCAGTTCTTC
CSAPTSGSDEQFF
>many|TRBJ1-2|TRBV28|NA
TGTGCCAGCGGACAGAATGGCTACACCTTC
CASGQNGYTF
>many|TRBJ1-5|TRBV7-8|NA
TGTGCCAGCAGCTTAGAACCGGCACGGCAGCCCCAGCATTTT
CASSLEPARQPQHF
>many|TRBJ1-1|TRBV10-3|NA
TGTGCCATCAGTGAGTTAGGATTGAACACTGAAGCTTTCTTT
CAISELGLNTEAFF
>NA|TRBJ1-5|TRBV30|NA
TGTGCCTGGAGTGTAGGGGCCTTAGATCAGCCCCAGCATTTT
CAWSVGALDQPQHF
>few|TRBJ1-5|TRBV28|TRBD1
TGTGCCAGCGACCTGAGGGGGCCCAACAATCAGCCCCAGCATTTT
CASDLRGPNNQPQHF
>NA|TRBJ2-1|TRBV3-1|NA
TGTGCCAGCAGCCAATCAACAGGGATTTCCCACAATGAGCAGTTCTTC
CASSQSTGISHNEQFF
>few|TRBJ2-3|TRBV11-3|TRBD1
TGTGCCAGCTGTCGGGACAGGAGCACAGATACGCAGTATTTT
CASCRDRSTDTQYF
>few|TRBJ1-1|TRBV6-1|TRBD1
TGTGCCAGCAGTCTAATGGGACAGGGGATGAACACTGAAGCTTTCTTT
CASSLMGQGMNTEAFF
>many|TRBJ1-2|TRBV7-9|TRBD1
TGTGCCAGCAGCTCCATGGCCGGGACAGGGGATAGGGGCTACACCTTC
CASSSMAGTGDRGYTF
>few|TRBJ2-7|TRBV28|NA
TGTGCCAGCAGTTTAGCGCAGGGACACTACGAGCAGTACTTC
CASSLAQGHYEQYF
>NA|TRBJ2-2|TRBV19|TRBD1
TGTGCCAGTAGTATACAGGGGGCCGGCGGGGAGCTGTTTTTT
CASSIQGAGGELFF
>NA|TRBJ2-3|TRBV5-1|TRBD2
TGCGCCAGCAGCCTGGAACCTAGCGGCCTAGGGACAGATACGCAGTATTTT
CASSLEPSGLGTDTQYF
>NA|TRBJ1-6|TRBV20-1|NA
TGCAGTGCTAGAGATCCTCGGACAGCCCTCAACAATTCACCCCTCCACTTT
CSARDPRTALNNSPLHF
>many|TRBJ2-6|TRBV30|NA
TGTGCCTGGAGTGTCGCCAGGACCTCTGGGGCCAACGTCCTGACTTTC
CAWSVARTSGANVLTF
>few|TRBJ1-1|TRBV4-3|NA
TGCGCCAGCAGCCAAGAGCGGGGGCCCTACTTTGAAGCTTTCTTT
CASSQERGPYFEAFF
>many|TRBJ1-5|TRBV6-2/TRBV6-3|NA
TGTGCCAGCAGTATGACCTCTAGCAATCAGCCCCAGCATTTT
CASSMTSSNQPQHF
>few|TRBJ2-2|TRBV3-1|TRBD2
TGTGCCAGCCGTGGGGAGGGTGACACCGGGGAGCTGTTTTTT
CASRGEGDTGELFF
>few|TRBJ2-1|TRBV6-2/TRBV6-3|TRBD2
TGTGCCAGCAGTTACAAGGCTAGCGGTCACCTCGGTGGCTACAATGAGCAGTTCTTC
CASSYKASGHLGGYNEQFF
>many|TRBJ2-2|TRBV24-1|NA
TGTGCCACCAAGCCTAGCGCGAACACCGGGGAGCTGTTTTTT
CATKPSANTGELFF
>NA|TRBJ2-7|TRBV3-1|NA
TGTGCCAGCGCTAACCCGAGCTCCTACGAGCAGTACTTC
CASANPSSYEQYF
>many|TRBJ1-4|TRBV11-2|NA
TGTGCCAGCAGCAGACGACAGGATTCTAATGAAAAACTGTTTTTT
CASSRRQDSNEKLFF
>many|TRBJ1-6|TRBV7-2|TRBD1
TGTGCCAGCAGCTTATTCCCGGGACAGGGTGGATCACCCCTCCACTTT
CASSLFPGQGGSPLHF
>NA|TRBJ2-4|TRBV3-1|TRBD1
TGTGCCAGCAGCCAACTTAAGGGACAGGATCCCAAAAACATTCAGTACTTC
CASSQLKGQDPKNIQYF
>many|TRBJ2-2|TRBV5-1|NA
TGCGCCAGCAGCTTGTGGGAGACCGGGGAGCTGTTTTTT
CASSLWETGELFF
>many|TRBJ1-4|TRBV10-3|TRBD1
TGTGCCATCAGTGAGTCAGCGACAGGGGAGGATGAAAAACTGTTTTTT
CAISESATGEDEKLFF
>few|TRBJ1-5|TRBV28|NA
TGCGCCAGCATCATCGGGTCGACCAAAAGCAATCAGCCCCAGCATTTT
CASIIGSTKSNQPQHF